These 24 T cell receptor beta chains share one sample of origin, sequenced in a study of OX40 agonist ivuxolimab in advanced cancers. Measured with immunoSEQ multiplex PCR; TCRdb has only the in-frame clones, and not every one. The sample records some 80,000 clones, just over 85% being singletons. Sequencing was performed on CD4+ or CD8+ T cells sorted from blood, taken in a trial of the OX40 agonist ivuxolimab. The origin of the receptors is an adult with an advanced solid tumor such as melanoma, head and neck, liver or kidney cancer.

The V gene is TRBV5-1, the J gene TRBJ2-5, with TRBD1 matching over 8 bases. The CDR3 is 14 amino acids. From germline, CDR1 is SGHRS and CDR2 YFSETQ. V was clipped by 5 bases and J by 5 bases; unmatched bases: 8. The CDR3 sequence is CASSTQGAGETQYF. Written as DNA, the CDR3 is TGCGCCAGCAGTACCCAGGGGGCAGGGGAGACCCAGTACTTC.

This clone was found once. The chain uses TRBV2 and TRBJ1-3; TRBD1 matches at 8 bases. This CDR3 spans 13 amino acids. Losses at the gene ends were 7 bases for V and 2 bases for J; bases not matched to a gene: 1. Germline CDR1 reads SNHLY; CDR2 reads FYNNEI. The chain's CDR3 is CASKDRAGNTIYF. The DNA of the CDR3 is TGTGCCAGCAAGGACAGGGCTGGAAACACCATATATTTT.

The CDR3 protein is CASSLGGDRGIRTEAFF. CDR3 sequence (DNA): TGTGCCAGCAGCTTAGGAGGGGACAGGGGAATCCGCACTGAAGCTTTCTTT. The rearrangement uses TRBV7-9 and TRBJ1-1, with 10 bases fitting TRBD1. V trimming: 1 base; J trimming: 4 bases; junction bases outside the gene matches: 9. The CDR3 spans 17 residues. The V gene's germline CDR1 is SEHNR and CDR2 FQNEAQ (reference sequence).

The CDR3 bases are TGTGCCAGCAGCTTAGATAGCGCGGGCACAGATACGCAGTATTTT. Its translation: CASSLDSAGTDTQYF. The chain employs TRBV11-3 and TRBJ2-3; a weak D match, TRBD2 (5 bases). V lost 0 bases and J 1 base, leaving 8 bases between the germline ends. The length of the CDR3 is 15 residues. Looked up from germline, CDR1 is SGHNT and CDR2 is YENEEA.

CDR3 sequence: CASTGHGQTFEKLFF. The DNA for the CDR3 is TGTGCCAGCACCGGACACGGACAGACCTTTGAAAAACTGTTTTTT. The chain couples TRBV28 to TRBJ1-4; possibly TRBD1 for D (6 bases). Germline V gene data show CDR1 as MDHEN and CDR2 as SYDVKM. The CDR3 totals 15 residues. Trimming pared 7 bases from V and 7 bases from J, leaving 19 bases between.

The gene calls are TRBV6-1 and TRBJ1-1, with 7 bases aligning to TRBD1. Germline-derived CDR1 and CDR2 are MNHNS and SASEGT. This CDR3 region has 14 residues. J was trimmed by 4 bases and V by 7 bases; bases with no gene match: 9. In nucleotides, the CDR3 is TGTGCCAGCATCTCTCGGACAGGATCCACTGAAGCTTTCTTT. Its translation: CASISRTGSTEAFF.

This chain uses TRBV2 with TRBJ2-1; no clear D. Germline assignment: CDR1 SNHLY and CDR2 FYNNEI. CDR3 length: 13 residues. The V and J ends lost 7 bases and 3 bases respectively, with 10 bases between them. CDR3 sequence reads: CASNGRIYNEQFF. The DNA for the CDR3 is TGTGCCAGCAACGGGCGGATCTACAATGAGCAGTTCTTC.

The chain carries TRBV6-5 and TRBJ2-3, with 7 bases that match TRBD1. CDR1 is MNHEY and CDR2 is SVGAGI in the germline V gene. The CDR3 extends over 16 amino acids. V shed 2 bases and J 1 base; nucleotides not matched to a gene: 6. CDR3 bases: TGTGCCAGCAGTTACATGGCAGGGGGTGGCACAGATACGCAGTATTTT. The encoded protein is CASSYMAGGGTDTQYF.

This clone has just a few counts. The CDR3 loop is CASSPHTDNYGYTF. CDR3 DNA: TGTGCCAGCAGTCCTCACACCGATAACTATGGCTACACCTTC. The V and J genes are TRBV6-6 and TRBJ1-2; D is unresolved. The V and J ends lost 5 bases and 1 base respectively, with 11 bases between them. Germline values: CDR1 MNHNY, CDR2 SVGAGI (reference sequence). The CDR3 loop spans 14 amino acids.

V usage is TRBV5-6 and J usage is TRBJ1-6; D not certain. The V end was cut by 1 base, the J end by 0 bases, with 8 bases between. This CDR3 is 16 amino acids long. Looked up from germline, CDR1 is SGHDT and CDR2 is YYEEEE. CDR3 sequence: CASSLFRSSYNSPLHF. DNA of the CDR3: TGTGCCAGCAGCTTGTTTCGTAGCTCCTATAATTCACCCCTCCACTTT.

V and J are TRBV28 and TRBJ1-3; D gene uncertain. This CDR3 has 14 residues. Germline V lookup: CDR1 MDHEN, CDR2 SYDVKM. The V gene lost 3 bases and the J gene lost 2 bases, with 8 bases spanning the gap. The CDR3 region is CASSLARTGNTIYF. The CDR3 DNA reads TGTGCCAGCAGTTTGGCAAGAACTGGAAACACCATATATTTT.

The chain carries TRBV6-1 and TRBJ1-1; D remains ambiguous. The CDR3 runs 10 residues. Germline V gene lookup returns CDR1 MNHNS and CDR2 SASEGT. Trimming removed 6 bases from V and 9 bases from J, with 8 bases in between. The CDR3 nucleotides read TGTGCCAGCAGGACCCACCAAGCTTTCTTT. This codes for CASRTHQAFF.

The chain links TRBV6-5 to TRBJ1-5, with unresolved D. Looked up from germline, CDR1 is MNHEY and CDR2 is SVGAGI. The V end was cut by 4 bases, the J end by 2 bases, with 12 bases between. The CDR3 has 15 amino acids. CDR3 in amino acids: CASSSTNRGNQPQHF. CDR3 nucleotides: TGTGCCAGCAGTTCGACTAACAGAGGCAATCAGCCCCAGCATTTT.

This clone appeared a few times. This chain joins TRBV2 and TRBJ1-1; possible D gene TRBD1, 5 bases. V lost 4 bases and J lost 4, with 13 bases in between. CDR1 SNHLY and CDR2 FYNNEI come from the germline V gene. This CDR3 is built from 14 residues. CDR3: CASSVRGVLTEAFF. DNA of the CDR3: TGTGCCAGCAGTGTGCGGGGGGTTCTCACTGAAGCTTTCTTT. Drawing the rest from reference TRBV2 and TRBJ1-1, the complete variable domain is EPEVTQTPSHQVTQMGQEVILRCVPISNHLYFYWYRQILGQKVEFLVSFYNNEISEKSEIFDDQFSVERPDGSNFTLKIRSTKLEDSAMYFCASSVRGVLTEAFFGQGTRLTVV.

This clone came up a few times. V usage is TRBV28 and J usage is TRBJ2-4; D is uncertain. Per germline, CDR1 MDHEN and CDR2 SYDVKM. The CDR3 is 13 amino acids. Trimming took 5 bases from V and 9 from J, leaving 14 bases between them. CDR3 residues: CASSGGGKVIQYF. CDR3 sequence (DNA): TGTGCCAGCAGTGGCGGTGGGAAGGTCATTCAGTACTTC.

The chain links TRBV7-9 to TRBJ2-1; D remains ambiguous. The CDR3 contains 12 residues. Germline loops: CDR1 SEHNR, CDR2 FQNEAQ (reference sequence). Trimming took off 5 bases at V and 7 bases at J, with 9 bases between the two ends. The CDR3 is CASSLEVNEQFF. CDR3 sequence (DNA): TGTGCCAGCAGCCTAGAGGTTAATGAGCAGTTCTTC.

This CDR3 is CASSLWTAVQETQYF. Written as DNA, the CDR3 is TGTGCCAGCAGCCTCTGGACAGCGGTGCAAGAGACCCAGTACTTC. The chain has TRBV5-4 and TRBJ2-5; a possible D gene is TRBD1 (6 bases). The V gene lost 4 bases and the J gene lost 2 bases, with 15 bases spanning the gap. The CDR3 length is 15 residues. From germline, CDR1 is SGHNT and CDR2 YYREEE (reference sequence).

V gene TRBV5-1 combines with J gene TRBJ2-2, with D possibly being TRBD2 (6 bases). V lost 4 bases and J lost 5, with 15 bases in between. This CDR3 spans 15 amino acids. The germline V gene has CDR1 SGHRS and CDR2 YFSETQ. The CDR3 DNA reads TGCGCCAGCAGCCCTGGGACTCCTGGGACCGGGGAGCTGTTTTTT. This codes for CASSPGTPGTGELFF.

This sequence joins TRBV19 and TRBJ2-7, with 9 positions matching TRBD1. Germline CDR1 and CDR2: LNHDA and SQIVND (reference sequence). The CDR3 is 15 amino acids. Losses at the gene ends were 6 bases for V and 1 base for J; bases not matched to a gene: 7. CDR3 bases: TGTGCCAGTAGCCCCCGGGACAGGGAGTCCTACGAGCAGTACTTC. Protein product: CASSPRDRESYEQYF.

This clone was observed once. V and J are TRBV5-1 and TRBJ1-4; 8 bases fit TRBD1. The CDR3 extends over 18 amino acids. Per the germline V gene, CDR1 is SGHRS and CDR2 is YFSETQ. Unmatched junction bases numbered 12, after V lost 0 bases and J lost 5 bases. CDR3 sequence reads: CASSLAGGQGERNEKLFF. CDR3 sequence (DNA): TGCGCCAGCAGCTTGGCCGGAGGACAGGGTGAGAGAAATGAAAAACTGTTTTTT.

DNA for the CDR3: TGTGCCAGCACAAGTATAGGAGGTTCACCCCTCCACTTT. Its protein product is CASTSIGGSPLHF. This sequence joins TRBV27 and TRBJ1-6; unclear D gene. Germline V CDR1 and CDR2: MNHEY, SMNVEV (reference sequence). This CDR3 is 13 amino acids long. The germline V and J ends were trimmed by 7 bases and 9 bases, with 13 bases remaining between them.

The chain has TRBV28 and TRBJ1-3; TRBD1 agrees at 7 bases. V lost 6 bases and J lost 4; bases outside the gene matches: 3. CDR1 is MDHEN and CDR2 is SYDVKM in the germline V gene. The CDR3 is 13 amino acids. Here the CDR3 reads CASRGQWGNTIYF. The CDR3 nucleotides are TGTGCCAGCAGGGGACAGTGGGGAAACACCATATATTTT. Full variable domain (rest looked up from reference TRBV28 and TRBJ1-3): DVKVTQSSRYLVKRTGEKVFLECVQDMDHENMFWYRQDPGLGLRLIYFSYDVKMKEKGDIPEGYSVSREKKERFSLILESASTNQTSMYLCASRGQWGNTIYFGEGSWLTVV.

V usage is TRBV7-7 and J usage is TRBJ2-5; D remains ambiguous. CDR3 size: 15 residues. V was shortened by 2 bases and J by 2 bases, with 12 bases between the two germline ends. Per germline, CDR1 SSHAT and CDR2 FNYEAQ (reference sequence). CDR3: CASSLSPGRQETQYF. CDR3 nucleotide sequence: TGTGCCAGCAGCTTAAGTCCGGGCAGACAAGAGACCCAGTACTTC.

The CDR3 DNA sequence: TGTGCCAGCAGCCGTGACAGGGTATGGGACTATGGCTACACCTTC. Amino acids: CASSRDRVWDYGYTF. The chain employs TRBV28 and TRBJ1-2, with 7 bases lining up with TRBD1. V shed 6 bases, J shed 3 bases, and the junction held 10 bases outside the gene matches. CDR1 and CDR2 (germline): MDHEN, SYDVKM. The CDR3 covers 15 residues.